These T cell receptor beta chains were read from a single sample in a study of cytomegalovirus exposure and HLA in healthy donors. Data came from immunoSEQ multiplex PCR; TCRdb stores just in-frame clones and leaves some out. The data show around 50,000 clones, and the top ten clones hold approximately 6.8%. Specimen: PBMCs. These receptors were taken from a woman between 35 and 50 years old in good health and CMV-seronegative. Both conserved end residues are part of each CDR3. D genes are given only for firm matches.

D gene: -; V gene: TRBV27; J gene: TRBJ1-2; CDR3 DNA: TGTGCCAGCAGTCCAGTGGGCATGTATGGCTACACCTTC; CDR3 protein: CASSPVGMYGYTF
D gene: TRBD1; V gene: TRBV6-1; J gene: TRBJ1-2; CDR3 DNA: TGTGCCAGCAGGAGGGGGCAGGGGGGATATGGCTACACCTTC; CDR3 protein: CASRRGQGGYGYTF
D gene: -; V gene: TRBV28; J gene: TRBJ1-1; CDR3 DNA: TGTGCCAGCAAAGTTCGGATGGGGGGAAACACTGAAGCTTTCTTT; CDR3 protein: CASKVRMGGNTEAFF
D gene: -; V gene: TRBV2; J gene: TRBJ1-5; CDR3 DNA: TGTGCCAGCAGTCCCCAGGGGAACCAGCCCCAGCATTTT; CDR3 protein: CASSPQGNQPQHF
D gene: -; V gene: TRBV19; J gene: TRBJ1-3; CDR3 DNA: TGTGCCAGTACCCTTACCCCTAATGGAAACACCATATATTTT; CDR3 protein: CASTLTPNGNTIYF
D gene: -; V gene: TRBV28; J gene: TRBJ1-6; CDR3 DNA: TGTGCCAGCAGGTGGGACTTCGCCTATAATTCACCCCTCCACTTT; CDR3 protein: CASRWDFAYNSPLHF
D gene: TRBD1; V gene: TRBV7-8; J gene: TRBJ2-7; CDR3 DNA: TGTGCCAGCAGCTCAGACAGGGACTCCTACGAGCAGTACTTC; CDR3 protein: CASSSDRDSYEQYF
D gene: -; V gene: TRBV6-1; J gene: TRBJ2-3; CDR3 DNA: TGTGCCAGCAGTGGACCCGCAGGGGCCGGGGTAGATACGCAGTATTTT; CDR3 protein: CASSGPAGAGVDTQYF
D gene: TRBD2; V gene: TRBV10-3; J gene: TRBJ2-3; CDR3 DNA: TGTGCCACTCAACTAGCGGGCGGCACAGATACGCAGTATTTT; CDR3 protein: CATQLAGGTDTQYF
D gene: TRBD1; V gene: TRBV5-1; J gene: TRBJ2-5; CDR3 DNA: TGCGCCAGCACCGTAACAGGGGTCCAAGAGACCCAGTACTTC; CDR3 protein: CASTVTGVQETQYF
D gene: TRBD1; V gene: TRBV30; J gene: TRBJ1-4; CDR3 DNA: TGTGCCTGGACCCAGGGGGCTCCCGCGAACGAAAAACTGTTTTTT; CDR3 protein: CAWTQGAPANEKLFF
D gene: TRBD1; V gene: TRBV11-1; J gene: TRBJ2-2; CDR3 DNA: TGTGCCAGCAGCTCGCAGGGGGCCACCGGGGAGCTGTTTTTT; CDR3 protein: CASSSQGATGELFF
D gene: -; V gene: TRBV6-4; J gene: TRBJ2-7; CDR3 DNA: TGTGCCAGCGGGGCCAGGGCTGAGCAGTACTTC; CDR3 protein: CASGARAEQYF
D gene: -; V gene: TRBV4-2; J gene: TRBJ1-6; CDR3 DNA: TGTGCCAGCAGCCAAGCAATAGGACAGATTAATTCACCCCTCCACTTT; CDR3 protein: CASSQAIGQINSPLHF
D gene: TRBD2; V gene: TRBV18; J gene: TRBJ2-1; CDR3 DNA: TGTGCCAGCTCACCAAGGTCGGGGGGGTCCGACAATGAGCAGTTCTTC; CDR3 protein: CASSPRSGGSDNEQFF
D gene: TRBD2; V gene: TRBV6-1; J gene: TRBJ2-4; CDR3 DNA: TGTGCCAGCATCCCGGGGGGGGTAAACATTCAGTACTTC; CDR3 protein: CASIPGGVNIQYF
D gene: TRBD2; V gene: TRBV11-2; J gene: TRBJ2-7; CDR3 DNA: TGTGCCAGCAGCCCCGCTAGCGGAGCTTCCTACGAGCAGTACTTC; CDR3 protein: CASSPASGASYEQYF
D gene: TRBD1; V gene: TRBV6-5; J gene: TRBJ2-7; CDR3 DNA: TGTGCCAGCAGTTACGGACAGGGCCTTCCCTACGAGCAGTACTTC; CDR3 protein: CASSYGQGLPYEQYF
D gene: TRBD2; V gene: TRBV7-8; J gene: TRBJ2-7; CDR3 DNA: TGTGCCAGCAGCTTCCGCGGCGGGGCTAGCGGGAGTACCGAGCAGTACTTC; CDR3 protein: CASSFRGGASGSTEQYF
D gene: -; V gene: TRBV18; J gene: TRBJ1-2; CDR3 DNA: TGTGCCAGCTCACCACCGAACTTCTCTCCAGGGGATAAAGACTATGGCTACACCTTC; CDR3 protein: CASSPPNFSPGDKDYGYTF
D gene: -; V gene: TRBV13; J gene: TRBJ2-6; CDR3 DNA: TGTGCCAGCAGCCCTAGGTCTGAATCTTTCTCTGGGGCCAACGTCCTGACTTTC; CDR3 protein: CASSPRSESFSGANVLTF
D gene: -; V gene: TRBV5-1; J gene: TRBJ2-7; CDR3 DNA: TGCGCCAGCAGCTTGGACAGGCCGAACTACGAGCAGTACTTC; CDR3 protein: CASSLDRPNYEQYF
D gene: -; V gene: TRBV5-6; J gene: TRBJ2-3; CDR3 DNA: TGTGCCAGCAGCTTGGCTCGGGGGAGAAGCACAGATACGCAGTATTTT; CDR3 protein: CASSLARGRSTDTQYF
D gene: -; V gene: TRBV10-3; J gene: TRBJ1-5; CDR3 DNA: TGTGCCATCAGTGAAGAGGCGGTGAATCAGCCCCAGCATTTT; CDR3 protein: CAISEEAVNQPQHF